This T cell receptor beta chain appears in the sequencing data of a study of T cell responses to AZD1222 COVID-19 vaccine (dated by TCRdb to about 2021). A note on the overall study: AZD1222 recipients given second doses at about 4 weeks or at about 12 weeks were pooled, since spike-specific TCR depth and breadth were not found to differ between the two schedules. A total of under 250 trial participants underwent TCR sequencing, of whom about 200 had received two doses of AZD1222 and approximately 25 had received two doses of the MenACWY control vaccine. Trial participants were enrolled into age subgroups of 18-55, 56-69 and 70-plus years, which contained 148, 28 and 57 TCR-sequenced participants, respectively.

Remarks on this clone: No antigen is known for it. Per-nucleotide qualities are absent, and no much larger clonotype sits a single base away.

General study outcomes and caveats: Most participants were white British and females outnumbered males, and the authors suggested that clonal diversity may have been underestimated. Conclusions about previously exposed vaccinees were limited because only six AZD1222 recipients were SARS-CoV-2 seropositive at baseline. Epitopes outside the regions mutated in the B.1.351 and B.1.1.7 variants were reportedly recognized by nearly half of the unique spike-specific TCRs. The 56-69-year group was small, and its depth increase did not reach significance, likely because of low power. Because no day 14 peak-response samples were available, repertoires were characterized only after the peak T cell response. CD4 TCRs associated with the vaccine covered the entire spike protein, and the dominant responses were in regions 160-218 and 743-854. After two AZD1222 doses, spike-specific TCR breadth and depth were significantly higher than at day 0 and than in MenACWY recipients.

CDR1 SGHNT and CDR2 YYREEE are derived from the germline V gene (reference sequence). V sheds 4 bases and J sheds 0 bases, leaving 11 bases between their ends. From the cysteine up to the phenylalanine, the CDR3 has a length of 14 residues. Only the CDR3 DNA stays, 42 bases, in frame from base 1. Interpreted using the paper, the time point label stands for: baseline before first vaccination. Samples from vaccinated people were obtained from the UK trials COV001 and COV002, which included a single-blind randomized controlled phase 2/3 trial of AZD1222 (ChAdOx1 nCoV-19) in healthy adults. For TCRbeta chain sequencing, PBMC samples were collected from trial participants at day 0 and at day 28 after the second dose. The CDR3 regions of human TCRbeta chains were subjected to immunosequencing. Per the authors' processing: TCRs in the repertoires were compared against a reference library of SARS-CoV-2-specific TCRs that had been generated with the MIRA antigen-specificity platform. Breadth was defined as the fraction of unique TCRs that were SARS-CoV-2-associated. Depth was defined as the fraction of total T cells that were SARS-CoV-2-associated. Using the MIRA data, every spike-specific TCR was mapped to the spike region that the TCR reacted to and assigned to either a CD4 or a CD8 class. Log10-transformed breadth and depth values were compared by one-way ANOVA with Sidak's multiple comparisons tests. The table was pulled from immuneACCESS by TCRdb, which kept in-frame rearrangements only. Such tables lose some clones; where checked, under half of the loss comes from unresolved V genes, and the rest has no known cause. V, J and clone size were drawn from that table, and D and trimming were deduced from the DNA. The sample data list over 130,000 clones, and roughly 92% of these were observed just once. Approximately 5.4% of the sample lies in the top ten.

The material sequenced was peripheral blood, taken on day 0 of AZD1222 vaccination. This sequence originates from an adult in good health. Here the chain combines TRBV5-4 and TRBJ2-7; TRBD2 is perhaps the D gene, given 6 matching bases. This receptor has the CDR3 CASSRVGGSYEQYF. The base sequence is TGTGCCAGCAGCCGGGTCGGGGGCTCCTACGAGCAGTACTTC.